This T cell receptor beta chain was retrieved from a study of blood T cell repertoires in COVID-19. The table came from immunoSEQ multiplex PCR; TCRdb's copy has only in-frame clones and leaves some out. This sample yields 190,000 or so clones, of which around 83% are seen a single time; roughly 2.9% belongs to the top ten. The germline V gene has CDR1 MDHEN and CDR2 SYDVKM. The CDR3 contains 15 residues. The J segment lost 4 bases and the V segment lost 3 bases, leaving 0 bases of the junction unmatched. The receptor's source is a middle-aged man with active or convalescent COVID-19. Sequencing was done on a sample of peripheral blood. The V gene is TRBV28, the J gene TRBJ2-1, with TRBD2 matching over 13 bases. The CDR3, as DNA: TGTGCCAGCAGTTTGGGACTAGCGGGATACAATGAGCAGTTCTTC. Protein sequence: CASSLGLAGYNEQFF.